This TCR beta chain is drawn from a study of T-cell reconstitution after alpha-beta-depleted transplantation in children. Unique molecular identifiers featured in how the TCRbeta library was prepared. From the PCR reads, TCRdb called clonotypes with MiXCR, one entry per CDR3 protein. The profile shows about 460,000 distinct CDR3 sequences, approximately 12% of them singletons. The CDR3 sequence is 16 residues long. Between the trimmed V and J ends, which lost 5 bases and 0 bases, there was a span of 14 bases. This clonotype originated in a human donor who donated a stem cell graft to a child with combined immunodeficiency. The V and J genes are TRBV12-3 or TRBV12-4 and TRBJ1-3; the D gene is possibly TRBD1 (6 bases). The sample here was PBMCs from the stem cell graft donor, taken from the stem cell graft. The DNA of the CDR3 is TGTGCCAGCAGTATCAGGGGCCTGACCTCTGGAAACACCATATATTTT. As protein: CASSIRGLTSGNTIYF.